Below are 17 T cell receptor beta chains sequenced from a single sample in a study of cytomegalovirus exposure and HLA in healthy donors. The PCR contained 60 Vbeta and 13 Jbeta primers. Libraries were prepared by immunoSEQ multiplex PCR; TCRdb keeps only in-frame clonotypes and omits some of them. This sample's table reports more than 45,000 clones. Specimen: PBMCs. These receptors were taken from a woman in her twenties or thirties in good health and CMV-seropositive.

V usage is TRBV29-1 and J usage is TRBJ2-7; the match to TRBD1 covers 10 bases. With 1 base clipped from V and 2 bases from J, the junction kept 5 bases outside the gene matches. CDR1 and CDR2 (germline): SQVTM, ANQGSEA. The CDR3 spans 15 residues. CDR3 bases: TGCAGCGTTGAAGCTGGGACAGGGGATCCCTACGAGCAGTACTTC. This translates into CSVEAGTGDPYEQYF.

This sequence joins TRBV6-5 and TRBJ2-3; 8 nucleotides line up with TRBD2. After removal of 5 bases from V and 2 bases from J, the junction contained 3 bases not matched to a gene. Germline loops: CDR1 MNHEY, CDR2 SVGAGI. The CDR3 is made up of 14 amino acids. In nucleotides, the CDR3 is TGTGCCAGCAGTCGCGGGGGGACCACAGATACGCAGTATTTT. This gives the protein CASSRGGTTDTQYF.

As to this clone: A read error may produce the germline difference seen at one junction end. This chain links TRBV30 with TRBJ2-7, with TRBD1 identical over 9 bases. There are 15 residues in the CDR3. CDR1 is GTSNPN, CDR2 SVGIG, per germline (reference sequence). CDR3 DNA: TGTGCCGGGAGCCGGGGACAGGGTGTGACCTACGAGCAGTACTTC. It codes for CAGSRGQGVTYEQYF.

The gene calls are TRBV20-1 and TRBJ2-7; TRBD1 matches at 8 bases. The CDR3 spans 11 residues. Unmatched junction bases numbered 4, after V lost 6 bases and J lost 6 bases. Germline V gene data show CDR1 as DFQATT and CDR2 as SNEGSKA (reference sequence). CDR3 in DNA: TGCAGTGCCGACAGGGGTTCCGAGCAGTACTTC. This gives the protein CSADRGSEQYF.

This chain links TRBV6-6 with TRBJ1-1; no clear D. Germline-derived CDR1 and CDR2 are MNHNY and SVGAGI (reference sequence). The CDR3 is 14 amino acids. The V end was cut by 6 bases, the J end by 4 bases, with 15 bases between. DNA for the CDR3: TGTGCCAGCAGCCGAGAGGGATTGGGCACTGAAGCTTTCTTT. As protein: CASSREGLGTEAFF.

This rearrangement joins TRBV7-9 to TRBJ2-5; perhaps TRBD2 as D (5 bases). The CDR3 has 15 amino acids. V lost 1 base and J 3 bases, leaving 12 bases between the germline ends. Per germline, CDR1 SEHNR and CDR2 FQNEAQ (reference sequence). The CDR3 region has the DNA TGTGCCAGCAGCTTAGGAGGGTCCGGGAAAGAGACCCAGTACTTC. Translating it yields CASSLGGSGKETQYF.

The chain combines TRBV6-1 with TRBJ2-3, with 12 positions matching TRBD2. The V segment lost 4 bases and the J segment 4 bases; nucleotides outside the gene matches: 0. The CDR3 length is 14 residues. Germline V gives CDR1 MNHNS, CDR2 SASEGT. The CDR3 coding sequence is TGTGCCAGCAGTGGACTAGCGGGGGCAGATACGCAGTATTTT. Translated, it gives CASSGLAGADTQYF.

Concerning this clone: This same CDR3 is encoded by further DNA sequences in the sample. V usage is TRBV9 and J usage is TRBJ1-1; D is unresolved. Trimming cost V 0 bases and J 2 bases, with 8 bases left between them. The CDR3 runs 14 residues. CDR1 and CDR2 from the germline V gene are SGDLS and YYNGEE. Here the CDR3 DNA reads TGTGCCAGCAGCGTAGACACAACAAACACTGAAGCTTTCTTT. Translated, it gives CASSVDTTNTEAFF.

The chain combines TRBV23-1 with TRBJ2-7; D is possibly TRBD2 (6 bases). TRBV23-1 is sorted into the ORF group, with uncertain function. The CDR3 has 15 amino acids. V was cut by 8 bases and J by 0 bases, with 17 bases left in between. The chain's CDR3 is CASGRGTASSYEQYF. CDR3 sequence (DNA): TGCGCCAGCGGCCGGGGGACCGCTAGCTCCTACGAGCAGTACTTC.

The chain combines TRBV11-2 with TRBJ2-1; TRBD2 is a possible D gene (6 bases). The CDR3 runs to 15 residues. The V and J ends lost 0 bases and 5 bases respectively, with 11 bases between them. CDR1 SGHAT and CDR2 FQNNGV come from the germline V gene. In nucleotides, the CDR3 is TGTGCCAGCAGCTTAGATAGGACTACTCACAATGAGCAGTTCTTC. Encoded protein: CASSLDRTTHNEQFF. The whole variable domain, remainder taken from reference TRBV11-2 and TRBJ2-1, is EAGVAQSPRYKIIEKRQSVAFWCNPISGHATLYWYQQILGQGPKLLIQFQNNGVVDDSQLPKDRFSAERLKGVDSTLKIQPAKLEDSAVYLCASSLDRTTHNEQFFGPGTRLTVL.

The chain recombines TRBV9 with TRBJ1-1; 9 bases match TRBD1. The CDR3 spans 15 residues. Germline loops: CDR1 SGDLS, CDR2 YYNGEE. With 0 bases clipped from V and 5 bases from J, the junction kept 5 bases outside the gene matches. CDR3 nucleotide sequence: TGTGCCAGCAGCGTAGGGTTGGGACAGGGAACTGAAGCTTTCTTT. It codes for CASSVGLGQGTEAFF.

The chain links TRBV9 to TRBJ1-1; 7 bases align to TRBD1. After removal of 6 bases from V and 5 bases from J, the junction contained 4 bases not matched to a gene. CDR1 and CDR2 (germline): SGDLS, YYNGEE. CDR3 length: 12 amino acids. The CDR3, as DNA: TGTGCCAGCAAATCAGGGGGGACTGAAGCTTTCTTT. Translation: CASKSGGTEAFF. The variable domain in full, completed from reference TRBV9 and TRBJ1-1, reads DSGVTQTPKHLITATGQRVTLRCSPRSGDLSVYWYQQSLDQGLQFLIQYYNGEERAKGNILERFSAQQFPDLHSELNLSSLELGDSALYFCASKSGGTEAFFGQGTRLTVV.

This sequence joins TRBV30 and TRBJ2-1, with 7 nucleotides matching TRBD1. Per the germline V gene, CDR1 is GTSNPN and CDR2 is SVGIG (reference sequence). The CDR3 length is 17 residues. V lost 3 bases and J lost 5; bases outside the gene matches: 16. This chain's CDR3 is CAWRTPHRAGGNNEQFF. CDR3 coding DNA: TGTGCCTGGAGAACCCCCCACAGAGCAGGGGGTAACAATGAGCAGTTCTTC.

V gene TRBV2 combines with J gene TRBJ2-3; D remains unclear. V was pared by 3 bases and J by 0 bases, with 10 bases between. The CDR3 length is 15 residues. The V gene's germline CDR1 is SNHLY and CDR2 FYNNEI. The CDR3: CASSDQRPSTDTQYF. In DNA form, the CDR3 reads TGTGCCAGCAGTGACCAGCGCCCTAGCACAGATACGCAGTATTTT.

The chain couples TRBV29-1 to TRBJ1-2; D is possibly TRBD1 (6 bases). Germline V gene sequence: CDR1 SQVTM, CDR2 ANQGSEA. CDR3 length: 13 residues. V gave up 0 bases and J gave up 4 bases, with 9 bases separating them. The CDR3 DNA reads TGCAGCGTTGAAGAGGGGGCAGGCTATGGCTACACCTTC. It is translated as CSVEEGAGYGYTF.

The rearrangement uses TRBV9 and TRBJ1-1; 7 nucleotides align to TRBD1. This CDR3 contains 14 residues. Germline CDR1 and CDR2: SGDLS and YYNGEE. V was pared by 3 bases and J by 3 bases, with 5 bases of the junction left unmatched. The CDR3: CASSAHRGDTEAFF. The DNA for the CDR3 is TGTGCCAGCAGCGCACACAGGGGTGACACTGAAGCTTTCTTT.

The J gene is TRBJ2-1, the V gene TRBV9; 7 bases map to TRBD2. Germline V gives CDR1 SGDLS, CDR2 YYNGEE. This CDR3 spans 14 amino acids. V dropped 2 bases and J dropped 4; count of bases not matched to a gene: 3. Here the CDR3 reads CASSVGGGYNEQFF. CDR3 coding DNA: TGTGCCAGCAGCGTTGGCGGGGGATACAATGAGCAGTTCTTC.